The 18 T cell receptor beta chains below all came from one sample that was sequenced in a study of shared clonotypes between healthy human individuals. Cells designated naive CD8 were CD45RO-negative and were positively selected for CCR7, with terminally differentiated effector memory CD45RA+ cells excluded. Repertoires were generated with immunoSEQ multiplex PCR, while TCRdb's copy carries only in-frame clones and drops some. The repertoire holds fewer than 850,000 clones, with about 96% as singletons. Sequenced sample: naive CD8+ T cells sorted from blood. The receptors shown here come from a man younger than 40 in good health.

V usage is TRBV25-1 and J usage is TRBJ1-5; perhaps TRBD1 as D (5 bases). The CDR3 is 14 residues long. The germline gives CDR1 MGHDK, CDR2 SYGVNS. The ends were cut back, 3 bases at V and 2 bases at J, with 8 bases in the middle. CDR3 DNA: TGTGCCAGCAGTGAGAGAGGGGGCAATCAGCCCCAGCATTTT. It codes for CASSERGGNQPQHF.

This clone appeared once. The chain has TRBV5-8 and TRBJ2-1; TRBD2 matches at 11 bases. Unmatched junction bases numbered 16, after V lost 0 bases and J lost 8 bases. Germline loops: CDR1 SGHTS, CDR2 YDEGEE. The CDR3 spans 19 residues. CDR3 nucleotide sequence: TGTGCCAGCAGCTTGGCCGTGCTAGCGGGAGGAGGGGTATGGGATGAGCAGTTCTTC. Translation gives CASSLAVLAGGGVWDEQFF.

The chain joins TRBV7-9 to TRBJ2-3; 8 nucleotides match TRBD1. Germline CDR1 reads SEHNR; CDR2 reads FQNEAQ (reference sequence). The CDR3 extends over 15 amino acids. The ends lost 8 bases at V and 3 bases at J; junction bases unmatched: 10. In DNA form, the CDR3 reads TGTGCCAGCGGAACGCAGGGGGCTAGAACAGATACGCAGTATTTT. Protein: CASGTQGARTDTQYF.

This clone has a single count. The chain combines TRBV7-9 with TRBJ1-1, with D unresolved. V gave up 6 bases and J gave up 7 bases, with 12 bases separating them. The CDR3 runs 12 residues. Germline CDR1 reads SEHNR; CDR2 reads FQNEAQ (reference sequence). The CDR3 DNA is TGTGCCAGCAGAGACACCTCCCGTGAAGCTTTCTTT. Encoded protein: CASRDTSREAFF.

The V and J genes are TRBV6-5 and TRBJ2-1; D is undetermined. Germline-derived CDR1 and CDR2 are MNHEY and SVGAGI. The CDR3 is 12 residues long. V gave up 6 bases and J gave up 9 bases, with 12 bases separating them. The CDR3 sequence: CASSHSTGEQFF. DNA of the CDR3: TGTGCCAGCAGCCACAGCACGGGTGAGCAGTTCTTC.

The chain joins TRBV27 to TRBJ2-7, with TRBD2 matching 12 bases. Germline assignment: CDR1 MNHEY and CDR2 SMNVEV (reference sequence). Trimming removed 5 bases from V and 5 bases from J; junction bases left unmatched: 7. CDR3 length equals 15 residues. As DNA, the CDR3 is TGTGCCAGCAGTCCGGAGACTAGCGGGAGAGACGAGCAGTACTTC. Translated: CASSPETSGRDEQYF.

The V gene is TRBV7-3, the J gene TRBJ2-1; TRBD2 agrees at 10 bases. The CDR3 has 15 amino acids. V shed 4 bases and J 8 bases; nucleotides not matched to a gene: 8. Germline loops: CDR1 SGHTA, CDR2 FQGTGA. CDR3 amino acids: CASSWSGRASDEQFF. CDR3 nucleotides: TGTGCCAGCAGCTGGAGCGGGAGGGCCAGCGATGAGCAGTTCTTC.

In DNA form, the CDR3 reads TGTGCCAGCAGCTTGTCAGGACAGGTCTACGAGCAGTACTTC. Translated: CASSLSGQVYEQYF. The chain links TRBV5-6 to TRBJ2-7; 7 bases agree with TRBD1. The CDR3 is 14 residues long. From germline, CDR1 is SGHDT and CDR2 YYEEEE. Trimming removed 1 base from V and 3 bases from J; junction bases left unmatched: 4. The complete variable domain, with remaining parts taken from reference TRBV5-6 and TRBJ2-7, reads DAGVTQSPTHLIKTRGQQVTLRCSPKSGHDTVSWYQQALGQGPQFIFQYYEEEERQRGNFPDRFSGHQFPNYSSELNVNALLLGDSALYLCASSLSGQVYEQYFGPGTRLTVT.

In this sample, this clone turned up a few times. J is TRBJ2-5 and V is TRBV5-1, with unresolved D. Germline V gene sequence: CDR1 SGHRS, CDR2 YFSETQ. Trimming pared 4 bases from V and 5 bases from J, leaving 27 bases between. This CDR3 has 18 amino acids. Here the CDR3 reads CASSDPIDSRSLGETQYF. DNA for the CDR3: TGCGCCAGCAGCGACCCGATTGATAGCAGAAGTCTGGGCGAGACCCAGTACTTC.

This chain connects TRBV28 to TRBJ1-5; D uncertain. Germline V CDR1 and CDR2: MDHEN, SYDVKM. V lost 8 bases to trimming and J lost 6 bases, with 14 bases between them. The CDR3 is 13 amino acids. The CDR3 loop reads CASAGVSIQPQHF. DNA of the CDR3: TGTGCCAGCGCCGGGGTTAGTATTCAGCCCCAGCATTTT.

The chain employs TRBV5-1 and TRBJ2-1; TRBD2 agrees at 8 bases. The CDR3 has 17 residues. The germline V gene encodes CDR1 SGHRS and CDR2 YFSETQ. Germline trimming cut 1 base from V and 7 bases from J; bases unmatched to any gene: 13. DNA for the CDR3: TGCGCCAGCAGCTTGCCATTATCGGGAGGGCCGGGGAATGAGCAGTTCTTC. Protein product: CASSLPLSGGPGNEQFF.

The J gene is TRBJ2-5, the V gene TRBV29-1; 8 positions agree with TRBD2. Per germline, CDR1 SQVTM and CDR2 ANQGSEA. CDR3 length: 14 amino acids. Germline trimming cut 3 bases from V and 2 bases from J; bases unmatched to any gene: 5. The CDR3 sequence: CSVERGEIQETQYF. The CDR3 region has the DNA TGCAGCGTTGAGCGGGGGGAAATACAAGAGACCCAGTACTTC.

As concerns this clone: Additional DNA sequences in this sample encode the identical CDR3. This chain connects TRBV2 to TRBJ1-5; 9 nucleotides line up with TRBD1. The trim removed 4 bases at V and 7 bases at J, leaving 5 bases unmatched. In germline, CDR1 is SNHLY, CDR2 FYNNEI. The CDR3 extends over 14 amino acids. Written as DNA, the CDR3 is TGTGCCAGCAGTGTAGGACAGGGGCGCCAGCCCCAGCATTTT. Its translation: CASSVGQGRQPQHF.

Remarks on this clone: At the DNA level, this CDR3 is encoded by other sequences in the same sample as well. CDR3 loop: CASSLRGEQFF. The CDR3 DNA follows: TGTGCCAGCAGCTTAAGGGGTGAGCAGTTCTTC. This chain joins TRBV7-9 and TRBJ2-1; TRBD1 might be the D (5 bases). The germline V gene has CDR1 SEHNR and CDR2 FQNEAQ (reference sequence). CDR3 length: 11 residues. The V and J ends lost 2 bases and 9 bases respectively, with 5 bases between them.

This chain links TRBV7-9 with TRBJ2-2, with 13 bases fitting TRBD2. CDR3 size: 19 residues. CDR1 and CDR2 from the germline V gene are SEHNR and FQNEAQ (reference sequence). J was trimmed by 2 bases and V by 4 bases; bases with no gene match: 10. The CDR3 sequence is CASSSRTSGSVHNTGELFF. The DNA for the CDR3 is TGTGCCAGCAGCTCCCGGACTAGCGGGAGTGTTCATAACACCGGGGAGCTGTTTTTT. The whole variable domain, remainder taken from reference TRBV7-9 and TRBJ2-2, is DTGVSQNPRHKITKRGQNVTFRCDPISEHNRLYWYRQTLGQGPEFLTYFQNEAQLEKSRLLSDRFSAERPKGSFSTLEIQRTEQGDSAMYLCASSSRTSGSVHNTGELFFGEGSRLTVL.

V usage is TRBV27 and J usage is TRBJ1-1; D unclear. The CDR3 length is 14 residues. Germline V CDR1 and CDR2: MNHEY, SMNVEV (reference sequence). V lost 5 bases and J lost 1, with 11 bases in between. CDR3 sequence (DNA): TGTGCCAGCAGTACCCGAACGGAGAACACTGAAGCTTTCTTT. Residues: CASSTRTENTEAFF.

DNA of the CDR3: TGTGCCAGCAGCTTATTAGCGGGAGATCACCCATACAATGAGCAGTTCTTC. Amino acid sequence: CASSLLAGDHPYNEQFF. This rearrangement joins TRBV7-2 to TRBJ2-1; 9 bases agree with TRBD2. Germline CDR1 SGHTA, CDR2 FQGNSA. The ends lost 2 bases at V and 4 bases at J; junction bases unmatched: 9. CDR3 size: 17 residues.

Turning to this clone: This sample also contains other DNA sequences that code for the same CDR3. V usage is TRBV5-1 and J usage is TRBJ2-3; tentatively, D is TRBD1 (5 bases). Germline assignment: CDR1 SGHRS and CDR2 YFSETQ. Trimming took 0 bases from V and 2 from J, leaving 10 bases between them. The CDR3 has 15 residues. CDR3 sequence: CASSLGQTSTDTQYF. CDR3 bases: TGCGCCAGCAGCTTGGGACAGACTTCCACAGATACGCAGTATTTT.